This TCR beta chain comes out of a study of post-analysis software for immune sequencing data. Tagging with unique molecular identifiers was a feature of the TCR beta cDNA libraries. TCRdb analysed the PCR reads with MiXCR anew, one entry per CDR3 protein. The sample shows about 820,000 distinct CDR3 sequences, approximately 57% of them seen only once. Comments on this clonotype: The antigen is undetermined.

The study's findings and limits: Roughly 5 TRBV segments, TRBV5-6, TRBV5-1 and TRBV20-1 among them, were found more frequent in patients than controls.

V was clipped by 5 bases and J by 4 bases; unmatched bases: 5. CDR3 size: 14 residues. Germline CDR1 is SGHVS and CDR2 is FQNEAQ. The sequence was collected from a girl between 10 and 17 years old with multiple sclerosis. The chain combines TRBV7-8 with TRBJ2-5; TRBD2 matches at 9 bases. Sequencing was performed on blood. The CDR3 here is CASSGKTSGETQYF. CDR3 coding DNA: TGTGCCAGCAGCGGGAAGACTAGCGGAGAGACCCAGTACTTC.